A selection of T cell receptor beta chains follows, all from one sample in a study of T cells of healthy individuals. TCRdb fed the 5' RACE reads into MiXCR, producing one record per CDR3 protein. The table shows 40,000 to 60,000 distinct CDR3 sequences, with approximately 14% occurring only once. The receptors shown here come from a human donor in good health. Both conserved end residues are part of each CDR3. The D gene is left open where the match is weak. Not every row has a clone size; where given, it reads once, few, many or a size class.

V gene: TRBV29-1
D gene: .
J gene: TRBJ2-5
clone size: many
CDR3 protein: CSVGHLQETQYF
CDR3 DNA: TGCAGCGTTGGTCATCTCCAAGAGACCCAGTACTTC

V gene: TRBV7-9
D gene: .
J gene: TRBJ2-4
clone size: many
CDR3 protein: CASSLFGGGRNIQYF
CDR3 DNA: TGTGCCAGCAGCTTATTTGGCGGGGGCAGGAACATTCAGTACTTC

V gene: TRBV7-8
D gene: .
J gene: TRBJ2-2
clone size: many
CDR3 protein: CASSLSENTGELFF
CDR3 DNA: TGTGCCAGCAGCTTATCAGAGAACACCGGGGAGCTGTTTTTT

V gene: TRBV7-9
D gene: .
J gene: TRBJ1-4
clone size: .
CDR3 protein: CASSLERGEEKLFF
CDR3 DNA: TGTGCCAGCAGCTTAGAGAGGGGGGAGGAAAAACTGTTTTTT

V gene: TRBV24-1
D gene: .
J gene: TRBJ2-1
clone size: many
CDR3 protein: CATSRGSRNEQFF
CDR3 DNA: TGTGCCACCAGTAGGGGATCTCGCAATGAGCAGTTCTTC

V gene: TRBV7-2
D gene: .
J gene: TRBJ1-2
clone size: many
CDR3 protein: CASSPLEGIEGYTF
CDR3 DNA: TGTGCCAGCAGCCCCCTAGAGGGGATAGAGGGCTACACCTTC

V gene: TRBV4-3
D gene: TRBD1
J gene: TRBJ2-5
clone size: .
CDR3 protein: CASSQERRTGSPHQETQYF
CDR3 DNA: TGCGCCAGCAGCCAAGAGCGAAGGACAGGGAGCCCCCACCAAGAGACCCAGTACTTC

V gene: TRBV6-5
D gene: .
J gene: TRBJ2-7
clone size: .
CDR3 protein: CASRSGSQTYEQYF
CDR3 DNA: TGTGCCAGCAGATCAGGGTCCCAGACCTACGAGCAGTACTTC

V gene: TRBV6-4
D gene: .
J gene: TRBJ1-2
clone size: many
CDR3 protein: CASSAGYGYTF
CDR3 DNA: TGTGCCAGCAGTGCCGGCTATGGCTACACCTTC

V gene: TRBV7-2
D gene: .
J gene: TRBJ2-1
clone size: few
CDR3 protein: CASSSLDEQFF
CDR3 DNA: TGTGCCAGCAGCTCGCTCGATGAGCAGTTCTTC

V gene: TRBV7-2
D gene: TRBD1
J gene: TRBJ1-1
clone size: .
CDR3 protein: CASSLRTGDTEAFF
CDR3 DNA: TGTGCCAGCAGCTTACGGACAGGGGACACTGAAGCTTTCTTT

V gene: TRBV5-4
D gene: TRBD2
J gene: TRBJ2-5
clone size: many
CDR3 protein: CASRRGTSGVQETQYF
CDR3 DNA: TGTGCCAGCAGGAGGGGGACTAGCGGAGTGCAAGAGACCCAGTACTTC

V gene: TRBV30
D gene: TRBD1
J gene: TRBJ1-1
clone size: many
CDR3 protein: CAWETGVSPMNTEAFF
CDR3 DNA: TGTGCCTGGGAGACAGGGGTCTCTCCTATGAACACTGAAGCTTTCTTT

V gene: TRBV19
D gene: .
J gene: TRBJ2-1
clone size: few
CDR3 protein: CASSPAGIVGEQFF
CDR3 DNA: TGTGCCAGTAGTCCCGCAGGGATAGTGGGTGAGCAGTTCTTC

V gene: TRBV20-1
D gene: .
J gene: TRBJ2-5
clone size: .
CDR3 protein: CSARDTGLETQYF
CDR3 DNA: TGCAGTGCTAGAGATACAGGGTTGGAGACCCAGTACTTC

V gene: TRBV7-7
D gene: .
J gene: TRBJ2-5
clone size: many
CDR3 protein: CASSRGLGGGGETQYF
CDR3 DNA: TGTGCCAGCAGCAGGGGGTTAGGGGGAGGCGGAGAGACCCAGTACTTC

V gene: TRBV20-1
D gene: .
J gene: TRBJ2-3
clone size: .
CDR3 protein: CSARLAGPDTQYF
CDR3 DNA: TGCAGTGCTAGATTGGCAGGACCTGATACGCAGTATTTT

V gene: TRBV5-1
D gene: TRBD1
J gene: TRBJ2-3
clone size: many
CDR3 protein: CASSLAGTGLTDTQYF
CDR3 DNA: TGCGCCAGCAGCTTGGCCGGGACAGGGCTCACAGATACGCAGTATTTT

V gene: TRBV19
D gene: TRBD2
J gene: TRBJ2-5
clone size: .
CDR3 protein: CASKTSGGKMGTQYF
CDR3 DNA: TGTGCCAGTAAGACTAGCGGGGGCAAGATGGGGACCCAGTACTTC

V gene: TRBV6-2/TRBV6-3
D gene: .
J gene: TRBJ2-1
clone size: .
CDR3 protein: CASSYWGGVEGNEQFF
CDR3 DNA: TGTGCCAGCAGTTACTGGGGGGGCGTAGAAGGCAATGAGCAGTTCTTC

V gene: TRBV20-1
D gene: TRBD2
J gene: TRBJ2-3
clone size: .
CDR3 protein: CSASILAGPNTDTQYF
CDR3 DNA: TGCAGTGCTAGTATACTAGCGGGACCCAACACAGATACGCAGTATTTT

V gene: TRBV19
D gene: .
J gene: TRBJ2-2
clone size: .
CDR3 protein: CASRTAAKLTGELFF
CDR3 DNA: TGTGCCAGTAGGACCGCGGCGAAGCTCACCGGGGAGCTGTTTTTT

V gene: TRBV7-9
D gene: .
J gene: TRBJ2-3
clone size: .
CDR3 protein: CASSLAGDPTDTQYF
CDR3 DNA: TGTGCCAGCAGCTTAGCGGGAGACCCCACAGATACGCAGTATTTT

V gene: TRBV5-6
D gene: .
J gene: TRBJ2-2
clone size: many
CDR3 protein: CASSLAAGELFF
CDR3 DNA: TGTGCCAGCAGCTTGGCCGCCGGGGAGCTGTTTTTT

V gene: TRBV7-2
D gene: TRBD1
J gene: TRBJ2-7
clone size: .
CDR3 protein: CASSPRPGQAFSGEQYF
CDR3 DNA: TGTGCCAGCAGCCCGAGACCGGGACAGGCGTTCTCGGGGGAGCAGTACTTC

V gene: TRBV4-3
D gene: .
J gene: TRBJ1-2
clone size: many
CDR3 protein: CASSQDFFAMGYGYTF
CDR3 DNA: TGCGCCAGCAGCCAAGATTTTTTTGCGATGGGCTATGGCTACACCTTC

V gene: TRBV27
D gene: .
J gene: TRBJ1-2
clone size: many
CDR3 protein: CASGRSNGYTF
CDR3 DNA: TGTGCCAGCGGGAGATCAAATGGCTACACCTTC

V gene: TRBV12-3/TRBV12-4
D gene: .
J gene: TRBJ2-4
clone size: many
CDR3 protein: CASTPDSQNIQYF
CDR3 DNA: TGTGCCAGCACCCCGGACAGTCAAAACATTCAGTACTTC

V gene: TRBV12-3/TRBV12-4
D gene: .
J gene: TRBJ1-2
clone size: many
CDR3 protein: CASARDHGYTF
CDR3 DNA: TGTGCCAGCGCGCGGGACCATGGCTACACCTTC

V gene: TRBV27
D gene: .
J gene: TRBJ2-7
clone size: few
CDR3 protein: CASSTRHSSYEQYF
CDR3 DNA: TGTGCCAGCAGTACAAGACACAGCTCCTACGAGCAGTACTTC

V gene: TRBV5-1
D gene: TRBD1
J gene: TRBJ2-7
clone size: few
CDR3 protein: CASSPEGTGFYEQYF
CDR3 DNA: TGCGCCAGCAGCCCCGAAGGGACAGGGTTCTACGAGCAGTACTTC

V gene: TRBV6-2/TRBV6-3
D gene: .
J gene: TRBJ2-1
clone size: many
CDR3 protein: CASSTRSRVSSYNEQFF
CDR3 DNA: TGTGCCAGCAGCACGAGATCCAGAGTGAGCTCCTACAATGAGCAGTTCTTC

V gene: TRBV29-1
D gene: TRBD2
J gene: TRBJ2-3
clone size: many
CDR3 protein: CSVRSSGRESTDTQYF
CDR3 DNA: TGCAGCGTTCGGTCTAGCGGGAGGGAAAGCACAGATACGCAGTATTTT

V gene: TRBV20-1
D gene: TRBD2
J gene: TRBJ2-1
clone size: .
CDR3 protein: CSASRTSVSDEQFF
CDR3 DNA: TGCAGTGCTAGCCGGACTAGTGTCTCGGATGAGCAGTTCTTC

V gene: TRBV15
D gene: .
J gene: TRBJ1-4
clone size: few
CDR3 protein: CATSRDLGADEKLFF
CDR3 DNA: TGTGCCACCAGCAGAGATCTGGGGGCAGATGAAAAACTGTTTTTT

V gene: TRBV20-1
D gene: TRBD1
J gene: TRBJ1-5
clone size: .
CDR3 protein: CSARDRVANQPQHF
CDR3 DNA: TGCAGTGCTAGGGACAGGGTGGCCAATCAGCCCCAGCATTTT

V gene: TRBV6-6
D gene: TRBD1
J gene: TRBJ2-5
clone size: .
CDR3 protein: CASSYPGTGGVQETQCF
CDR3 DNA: TGTGCCAGCAGTTACCCCGGGACAGGGGGAGTCCAAGAGACCCAGTGCTTC

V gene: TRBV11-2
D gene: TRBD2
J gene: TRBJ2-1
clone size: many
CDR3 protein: CASSLVMGLAVYNEQFF
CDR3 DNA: TGTGCCAGCAGCTTAGTCATGGGACTAGCGGTTTACAATGAGCAGTTCTTC

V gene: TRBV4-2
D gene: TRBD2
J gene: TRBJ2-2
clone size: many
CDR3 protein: CASSYGTSGVDTGELFF
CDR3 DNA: TGTGCCAGCAGCTACGGGACTAGCGGGGTTGACACCGGGGAGCTGTTTTTT

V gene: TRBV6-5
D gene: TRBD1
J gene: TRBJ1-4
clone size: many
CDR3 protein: CASSYGDRVNEKLFF
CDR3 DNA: TGTGCCAGCAGTTACGGGGACAGGGTTAATGAAAAACTGTTTTTT

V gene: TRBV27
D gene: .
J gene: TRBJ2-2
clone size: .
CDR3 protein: CASTAFTGELFF
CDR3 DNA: TGTGCCAGCACCGCCTTCACCGGGGAGCTGTTTTTT

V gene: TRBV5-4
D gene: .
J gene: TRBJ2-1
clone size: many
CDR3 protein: CASSLVAIPTYNEQFF
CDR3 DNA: TGTGCCAGCAGCTTGGTAGCCATACCTACCTACAATGAGCAGTTCTTC

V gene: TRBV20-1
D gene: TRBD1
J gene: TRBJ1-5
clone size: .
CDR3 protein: CSAASRDRFKGNQPQHF
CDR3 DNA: TGCAGTGCTGCCTCTCGGGACAGGTTTAAGGGCAATCAGCCCCAGCATTTT

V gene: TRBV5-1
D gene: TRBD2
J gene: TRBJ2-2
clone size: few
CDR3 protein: CASSHRTSGRATGELFF
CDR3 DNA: TGCGCCAGCAGCCACCGGACTAGCGGGAGGGCCACCGGGGAGCTGTTTTTT

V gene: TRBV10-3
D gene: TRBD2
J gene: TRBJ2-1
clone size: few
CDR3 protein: CAIRAAGGSSYNEQFF
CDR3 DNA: TGTGCCATCCGAGCAGCGGGGGGGTCCTCCTACAATGAGCAGTTCTTC

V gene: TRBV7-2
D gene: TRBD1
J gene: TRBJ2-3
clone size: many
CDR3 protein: CASSWDRGTDTQYF
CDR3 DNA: TGTGCCAGCAGCTGGGACAGAGGCACAGATACGCAGTATTTT

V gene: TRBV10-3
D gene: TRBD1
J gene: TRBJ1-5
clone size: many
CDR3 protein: CAISEPGQGNQPQHF
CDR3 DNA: TGTGCCATCAGTGAGCCGGGACAGGGCAATCAGCCCCAGCATTTT

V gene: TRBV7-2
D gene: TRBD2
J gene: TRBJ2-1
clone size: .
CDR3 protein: CASSPQLRLAGGRDEQFF
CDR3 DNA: TGTGCCAGCAGCCCCCAACTAAGACTAGCGGGAGGTCGCGATGAGCAGTTCTTC

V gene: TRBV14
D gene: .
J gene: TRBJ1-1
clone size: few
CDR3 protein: CASSRRTGGTEAFF
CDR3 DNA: TGTGCCAGCAGCCGTCGCACCGGAGGGACTGAAGCTTTCTTT

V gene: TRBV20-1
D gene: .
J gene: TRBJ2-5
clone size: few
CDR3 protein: CSANTEQETQYF
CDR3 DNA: TGCAGTGCAAATACAGAGCAAGAGACCCAGTACTTC

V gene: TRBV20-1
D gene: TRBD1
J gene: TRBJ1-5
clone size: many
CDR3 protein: CSASRSTGTGPYDQPQHF
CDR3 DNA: TGCAGTGCTAGCCGTTCCACAGGGACAGGGCCCTACGATCAGCCCCAGCATTTT

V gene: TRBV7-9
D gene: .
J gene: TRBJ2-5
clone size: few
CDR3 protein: CASRRGSGETQYF
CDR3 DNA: TGTGCCAGCAGGAGGGGGTCGGGAGAGACCCAGTACTTC

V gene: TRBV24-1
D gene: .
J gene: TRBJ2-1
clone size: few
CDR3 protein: CATSDLGGGVSGEQFF
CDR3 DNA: TGTGCCACCAGTGATTTGGGGGGCGGGGTCAGCGGTGAGCAGTTCTTC

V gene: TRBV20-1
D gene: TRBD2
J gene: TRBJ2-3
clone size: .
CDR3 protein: CSANPGDYDTDTQYF
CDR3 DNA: TGCAGTGCTAATCCCGGGGACTATGACACAGATACGCAGTATTTT

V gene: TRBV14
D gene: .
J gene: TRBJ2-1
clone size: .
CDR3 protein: CASSLTGAPANEQFF
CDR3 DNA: TGTGCCAGCAGCCTAACCGGCGCACCGGCCAATGAGCAGTTCTTC

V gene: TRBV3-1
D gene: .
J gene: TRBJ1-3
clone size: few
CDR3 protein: CASSPLQGNGNTIYF
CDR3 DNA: TGTGCCAGCAGCCCACTCCAGGGGAACGGAAACACCATATATTTT

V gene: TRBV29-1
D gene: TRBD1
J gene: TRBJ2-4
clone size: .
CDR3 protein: CSAAGGGNIQYF
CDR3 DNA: TGCAGCGCAGCAGGGGGCGGAAACATTCAGTACTTC

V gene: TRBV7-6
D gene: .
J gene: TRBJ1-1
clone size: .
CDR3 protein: CASSLERNTEAFF
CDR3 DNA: TGTGCCAGCAGCTTAGAAAGGAACACTGAAGCTTTCTTT

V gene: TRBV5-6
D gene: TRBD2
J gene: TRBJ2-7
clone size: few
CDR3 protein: CASSIPTGTSGYEQYF
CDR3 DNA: TGTGCCAGCAGCATTCCCACCGGGACTAGCGGCTACGAGCAGTACTTC

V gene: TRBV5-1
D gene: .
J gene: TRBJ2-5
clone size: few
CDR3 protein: CASSPQPPQETQYF
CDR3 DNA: TGCGCCAGCAGCCCCCAGCCCCCGCAAGAGACCCAGTACTTC